The 21 T cell receptor beta chains below all came from one sample that was sequenced in a study of blood T cell repertoires in COVID-19. Produced via immunoSEQ multiplex PCR; TCRdb's table is partial and in-frame only. Counted here are 150,000 or so clones, roughly four fifths occurring once; the ten biggest clones make up roughly 15%. The sample taken for sequencing was peripheral blood. These receptors were collected from a human donor with acute or convalescent COVID-19. The donor label of this sample is uncertain.

The rearrangement uses TRBV5-1 and TRBJ1-4; TRBD1 aligns across 9 bases. The CDR3 extends over 16 amino acids. Germline V gene data show CDR1 as SGHRS and CDR2 as YFSETQ. V was pared by 4 bases and J by 8 bases, with 12 bases of the junction left unmatched. This CDR3 is CASSTALTGGGEKLFF. CDR3 in DNA: TGCGCCAGCAGCACGGCATTGACAGGGGGAGGCGAAAAACTGTTTTTT.

The chain is built from TRBV29-1 and TRBJ2-2; 11 bases align to TRBD1. The CDR3 is 14 residues long. V trimming: 7 bases; J trimming: 6 bases; junction bases outside the gene matches: 7. The germline V gene encodes CDR1 SQVTM and CDR2 ANQGSEA. The CDR3 here is CSGGQGAHSGELFF. The CDR3 nucleotides are TGCAGCGGTGGACAGGGGGCGCATTCCGGGGAGCTGTTTTTT.

The V and J genes are TRBV7-3 and TRBJ1-3; D ambiguous. Trimming left V 5 bases short and J 0 bases short, with 14 bases between. Germline-derived CDR1 and CDR2 are SGHTA and FQGTGA. The CDR3 is 16 residues long. The CDR3 loop is CASSLGGSHSGNTIYF. CDR3 coding DNA: TGTGCCAGCAGCCTGGGCGGGAGCCACTCTGGAAACACCATATATTTT.

The CDR3 region has the DNA TGTGCCAGCAGCCGGCGAACAGGCGGACCTGGAAACACCATATATTTT. It is translated as CASSRRTGGPGNTIYF. The chain employs TRBV7-9 and TRBJ1-3, with D tentatively TRBD1 (5 bases). The V gene lost 5 bases and the J gene lost 2 bases, with 16 bases spanning the gap. This CDR3 contains 16 residues. CDR1 is SEHNR and CDR2 is FQNEAQ in the germline V gene (reference sequence).

The chain links TRBV27 to TRBJ1-1; 7 nucleotides line up with TRBD1. V dropped 9 bases and J dropped 8; count of bases not matched to a gene: 3. Germline-derived CDR1 and CDR2 are MNHEY and SMNVEV (reference sequence). The CDR3 contains 10 residues. The CDR3 here is CARRTGEAFF. The CDR3 DNA is TGTGCCAGGCGGACAGGCGAAGCTTTCTTT.

This rearrangement joins TRBV30 to TRBJ1-2, with a possible D match to TRBD1 (6 bases). The V gene lost 1 base and the J gene lost 6 bases, with 21 bases spanning the gap. This CDR3 is built from 16 residues. Germline lookup yields CDR1 GTSNPN and CDR2 SVGIG (reference sequence). CDR3 sequence reads: CAWSAGLGQQIHGYTF. In DNA, the CDR3 is TGTGCCTGGAGTGCAGGGCTAGGACAGCAGATCCATGGCTACACCTTC.

This sequence joins TRBV4-1 and TRBJ1-2; 11 positions agree with TRBD1. Unmatched junction bases numbered 17, after V lost 6 bases and J lost 2 bases. Germline loops: CDR1 MGHRA, CDR2 YSYEKL. This CDR3 region has 19 residues. The CDR3 here is CASRLTRTGGRMLNYGYTF. CDR3 nucleotides: TGCGCCAGCAGATTAACCCGGACAGGGGGCAGGATGTTAAACTATGGCTACACCTTC.

The chain joins TRBV5-1 to TRBJ1-2, with TRBD1 matching 9 bases. Germline CDR1 reads SGHRS; CDR2 reads YFSETQ. The CDR3 is 15 amino acids. V was clipped by 4 bases and J by 7 bases; unmatched bases: 11. The DNA for the CDR3 is TGCGCCAGCAGCACCCAAGGGACAGGGCCCCGTGGCTACACCTTC. The encoded protein is CASSTQGTGPRGYTF.

This sequence joins TRBV4-3 and TRBJ2-5; 11 bases are shared with TRBD1. J gave up 4 bases and V 3 bases, and 4 bases lay outside the gene matches. The germline CDR1 and CDR2 sequences are LGHNA and YSLEER. CDR3 size: 15 residues. This chain's CDR3 is CASSHAGTGGETQYF. CDR3 DNA sequence: TGCGCCAGCAGCCATGCCGGGACAGGGGGAGAGACCCAGTACTTC.

The gene calls are TRBV15 and TRBJ2-3; D perhaps matches TRBD2 (5 bases). The V gene lost 5 bases and the J gene lost 4 bases, with 13 bases spanning the gap. Germline assignment: CDR1 LNHNV and CDR2 YYDKDF (reference sequence). This CDR3 is 14 amino acids long. The CDR3 loop reads CATSSRPGADTQYF. The DNA of the CDR3 is TGTGCCACCAGCTCCCGACCCGGGGCAGATACGCAGTATTTT.

The chain is built from TRBV6-5 and TRBJ1-2; D unclear. This CDR3 contains 13 residues. V shed 3 bases and J shed 3 bases, with 8 bases lying between them. Per the germline V gene, CDR1 is MNHEY and CDR2 is SVGAGI. In DNA form, the CDR3 reads TGTGCCAGCAGTTATGCCCGAGACTATGGCTACACCTTC. Amino acids: CASSYARDYGYTF.

The rearrangement uses TRBV2 and TRBJ2-5; 8 bases align to TRBD2. In germline, CDR1 is SNHLY, CDR2 FYNNEI. This CDR3 has 13 residues. The J segment lost 2 bases and the V segment lost 6 bases, leaving 2 bases of the junction unmatched. The CDR3 nucleotides read TGTGCCAGCAGCGGGACTAGTCAAGAGACCCAGTACTTC. The encoded protein is CASSGTSQETQYF.

V usage is TRBV29-1 and J usage is TRBJ1-1, with 8 positions matching TRBD1. This CDR3 contains 14 residues. From germline, CDR1 is SQVTM and CDR2 ANQGSEA. J gave up 4 bases and V 5 bases, and 9 bases lay outside the gene matches. The CDR3 DNA reads TGCAGCGTTCTTGAAACCAGGGGGCCCACTGAAGCTTTCTTT. It encodes CSVLETRGPTEAFF.

This rearrangement joins TRBV7-2 to TRBJ2-3, with TRBD2 identical over 8 bases. The germline CDR1 and CDR2 sequences are SGHTA and FQGNSA. Trimming removed 4 bases from V and 4 bases from J; junction bases left unmatched: 13. The CDR3 loop spans 17 amino acids. CDR3 sequence reads: CASSSRTSWSLSDTQYF. Here the CDR3 DNA reads TGTGCCAGCAGCTCTAGGACTAGCTGGTCGCTTTCAGATACGCAGTATTTT.

This sequence joins TRBV24-1 and TRBJ2-1; 8 positions agree with TRBD1. Germline V gene data show CDR1 as KGHDR and CDR2 as SFDVKD. Germline trimming cut 4 bases from V and 5 bases from J; bases unmatched to any gene: 6. This CDR3 is 15 amino acids long. The CDR3, as DNA: TGTGCCACCAGTGACCCCGGACAGGGCAACAATGAGCAGTTCTTC. It specifies CATSDPGQGNNEQFF.

The genes are TRBV10-3 and TRBJ2-5; maybe TRBD2 (6 bases). In germline, CDR1 is ENHRY, CDR2 SYGVKD. The V and J ends lost 10 bases and 2 bases respectively, with 14 bases between them. CDR3 size: 13 residues. DNA for the CDR3: TGTGCCACCGGGGGTCAGTTACAAGAGACCCAGTACTTC. Its protein is CATGGQLQETQYF.

The chain couples TRBV25-1 to TRBJ1-4; D ambiguous. The germline V and J ends were trimmed by 7 bases and 8 bases, with 14 bases remaining between them. Germline V gene sequence: CDR1 MGHDK, CDR2 SYGVNS. The CDR3 contains 13 residues. CDR3 bases: TGTGCCAGCATTGACCCTACGGGAGAAAAACTGTTTTTT. It encodes CASIDPTGEKLFF.

There are a few counts of this clone. The V and J genes are TRBV4-3 and TRBJ1-3; the D gene is possibly TRBD1 (6 bases). This CDR3 is built from 18 residues. CDR1 is LGHNA, CDR2 YSLEER, per germline. Trimming shortened V by 6 bases and J by 4 bases, and 25 bases separated the two germline ends. CDR3 region: CASSQGIVAGAAGNTIYF. The DNA for the CDR3 is TGCGCCAGCAGTCAGGGGATTGTAGCAGGGGCCGCGGGAAACACCATATATTTT.

The rearrangement joins TRBV19 to TRBJ2-7, with 11 positions matching TRBD1. Germline CDR1 reads LNHDA; CDR2 reads SQIVND (reference sequence). This CDR3 spans 15 amino acids. Trimming removed 4 bases from V and 5 bases from J; junction bases left unmatched: 7. CDR3 sequence reads: CASSTRTGGLDEQYF. The CDR3 bases are TGTGCCAGTAGTACCCGGACAGGGGGCTTAGACGAGCAGTACTTC.

V gene TRBV7-2 combines with J gene TRBJ2-1; 10 positions match TRBD1. Germline CDR1 SGHTA, CDR2 FQGNSA. Trimming cost V 5 bases and J 6 bases; bases outside gene matches: 7. The CDR3 is made up of 15 amino acids. DNA of the CDR3: TGTGCCAGCAGCCGCCGGGACAGGGGCTTCAATGAGCAGTTCTTC. Translating gives CASSRRDRGFNEQFF. Filled out from reference TRBV7-2 and TRBJ2-1, the complete variable domain reads GAGVSQSPSNKVTEKGKDVELRCDPISGHTALYWYRQSLGQGLEFLIYFQGNSAPDKSGLPSDRFSAERTGGSVSTLTIQRTQQEDSAVYLCASSRRDRGFNEQFFGPGTRLTVL.

This chain joins TRBV7-2 and TRBJ1-1, with 7 nucleotides matching TRBD1. CDR3 length: 12 amino acids. Germline CDR1 reads SGHTA; CDR2 reads FQGNSA. Trimming at V came to 6 bases and at J to 8 bases, leaving 6 bases not matched to a gene. For the CDR3, the DNA is TGTGCCAGCAGTCGGGACAGAGGGGAAGCTTTCTTT. Amino acid sequence: CASSRDRGEAFF.